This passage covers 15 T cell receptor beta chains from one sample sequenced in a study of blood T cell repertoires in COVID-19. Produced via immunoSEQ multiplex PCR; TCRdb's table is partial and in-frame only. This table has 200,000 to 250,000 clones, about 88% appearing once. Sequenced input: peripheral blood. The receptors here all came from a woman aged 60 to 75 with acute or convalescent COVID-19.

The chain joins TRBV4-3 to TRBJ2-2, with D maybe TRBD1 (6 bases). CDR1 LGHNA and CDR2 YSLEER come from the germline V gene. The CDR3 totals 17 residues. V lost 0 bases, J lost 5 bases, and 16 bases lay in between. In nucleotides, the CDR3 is TGCGCCAGCAGCCAAGATCTCACAGGGTCGGTAACCGGGGAGCTGTTTTTT. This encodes CASSQDLTGSVTGELFF.

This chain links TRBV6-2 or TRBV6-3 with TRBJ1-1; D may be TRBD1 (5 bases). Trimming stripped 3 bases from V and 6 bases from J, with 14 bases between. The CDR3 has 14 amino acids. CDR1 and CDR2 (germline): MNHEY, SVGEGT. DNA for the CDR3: TGTGCCAGCAGTTATTTCCAGGGTCGGGCTGAAGCTTTCTTT. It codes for CASSYFQGRAEAFF.

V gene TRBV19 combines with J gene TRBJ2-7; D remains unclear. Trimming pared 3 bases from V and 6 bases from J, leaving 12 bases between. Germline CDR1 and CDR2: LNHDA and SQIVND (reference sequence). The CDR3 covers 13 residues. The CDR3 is CASSIVSRGEQYF. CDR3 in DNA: TGTGCCAGTAGTATCGTCAGTCGTGGCGAGCAGTACTTC.

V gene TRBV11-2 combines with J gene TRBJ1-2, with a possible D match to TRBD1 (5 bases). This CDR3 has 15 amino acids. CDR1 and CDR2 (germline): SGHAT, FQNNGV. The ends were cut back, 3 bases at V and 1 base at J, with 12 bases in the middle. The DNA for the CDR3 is TGTGCCAGCAGCTTTCCGACAGCCTATAACTATGGCTACACCTTC. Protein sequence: CASSFPTAYNYGYTF. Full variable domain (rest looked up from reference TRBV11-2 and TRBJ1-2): EAGVAQSPRYKIIEKRQSVAFWCNPISGHATLYWYQQILGQGPKLLIQFQNNGVVDDSQLPKDRFSAERLKGVDSTLKIQPAKLEDSAVYLCASSFPTAYNYGYTFGSGTRLTVV.

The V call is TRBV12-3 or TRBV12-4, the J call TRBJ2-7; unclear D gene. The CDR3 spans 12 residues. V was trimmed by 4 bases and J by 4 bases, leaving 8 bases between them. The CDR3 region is CASSSANYEQYF. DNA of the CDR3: TGTGCCAGCAGTTCAGCTAATTACGAGCAGTACTTC.

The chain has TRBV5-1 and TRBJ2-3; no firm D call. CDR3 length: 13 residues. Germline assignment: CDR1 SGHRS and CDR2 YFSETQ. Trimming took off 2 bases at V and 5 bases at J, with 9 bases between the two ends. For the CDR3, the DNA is TGCGCCAGCAGCTTCGACACCAGAGATACGCAGTATTTT. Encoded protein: CASSFDTRDTQYF.

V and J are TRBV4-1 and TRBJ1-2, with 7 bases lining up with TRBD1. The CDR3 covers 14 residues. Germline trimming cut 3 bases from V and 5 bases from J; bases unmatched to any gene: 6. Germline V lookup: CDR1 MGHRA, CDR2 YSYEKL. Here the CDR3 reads CASSQGTAEYGYTF. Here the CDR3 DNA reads TGCGCCAGCAGCCAGGGGACAGCGGAATATGGCTACACCTTC.

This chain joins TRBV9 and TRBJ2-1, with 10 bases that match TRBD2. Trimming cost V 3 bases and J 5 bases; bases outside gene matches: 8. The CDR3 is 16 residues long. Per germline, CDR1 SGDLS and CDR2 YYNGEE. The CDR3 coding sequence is TGTGCCAGCAGCGCCCCGAGCGGGGGGGCCCACAATGAGCAGTTCTTC. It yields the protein CASSAPSGGAHNEQFF.

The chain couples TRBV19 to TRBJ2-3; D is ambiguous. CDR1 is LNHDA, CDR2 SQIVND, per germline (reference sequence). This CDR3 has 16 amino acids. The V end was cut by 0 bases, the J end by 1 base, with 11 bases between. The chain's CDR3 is CASSIDSSSRTDTQYF. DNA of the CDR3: TGTGCCAGTAGTATAGACTCATCCAGTCGCACAGATACGCAGTATTTT. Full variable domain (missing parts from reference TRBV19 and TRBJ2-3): DGGITQSPKYLFRKEGQNVTLSCEQNLNHDAMYWYRQDPGQGLRLIYYSQIVNDFQKGDIAEGYSVSREKKESFPLTVTSAQKNPTAFYLCASSIDSSSRTDTQYFGPGTRLTVL.

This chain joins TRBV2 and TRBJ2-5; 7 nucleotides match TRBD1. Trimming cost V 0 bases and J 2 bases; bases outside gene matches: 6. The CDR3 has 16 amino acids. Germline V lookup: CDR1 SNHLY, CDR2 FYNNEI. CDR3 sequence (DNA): TGTGCCAGCAGTGAAGCGAGGGACAGCTGGCAAGAGACCCAGTACTTC. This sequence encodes CASSEARDSWQETQYF.

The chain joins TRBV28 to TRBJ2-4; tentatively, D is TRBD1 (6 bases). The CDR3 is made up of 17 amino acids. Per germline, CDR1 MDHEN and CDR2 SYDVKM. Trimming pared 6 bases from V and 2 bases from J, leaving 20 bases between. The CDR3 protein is CASSQLTGLVSKNIQYF. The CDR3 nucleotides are TGTGCCAGCAGCCAACTAACAGGGCTGGTTTCCAAAAACATTCAGTACTTC.

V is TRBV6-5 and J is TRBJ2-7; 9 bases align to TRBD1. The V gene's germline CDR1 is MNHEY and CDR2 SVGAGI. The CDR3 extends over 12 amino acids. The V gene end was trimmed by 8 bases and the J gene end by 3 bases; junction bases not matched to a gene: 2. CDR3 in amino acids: CASRDRVYEQYF. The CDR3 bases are TGTGCCAGCCGGGACAGGGTCTACGAGCAGTACTTC.

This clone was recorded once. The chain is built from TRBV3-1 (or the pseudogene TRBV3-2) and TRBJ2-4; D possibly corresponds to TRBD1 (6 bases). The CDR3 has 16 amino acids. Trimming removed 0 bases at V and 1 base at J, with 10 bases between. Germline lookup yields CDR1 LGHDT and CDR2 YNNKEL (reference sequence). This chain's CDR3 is CASSQEGATAKNIQYF. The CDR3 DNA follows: TGTGCCAGCAGCCAAGAGGGGGCCACGGCCAAAAACATTCAGTACTTC.

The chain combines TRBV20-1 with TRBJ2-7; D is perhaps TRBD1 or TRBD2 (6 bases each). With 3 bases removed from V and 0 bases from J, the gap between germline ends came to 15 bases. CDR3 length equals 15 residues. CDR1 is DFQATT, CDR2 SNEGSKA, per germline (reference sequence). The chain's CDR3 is CSASEGGISSYEQYF. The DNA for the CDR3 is TGCAGTGCTAGTGAGGGGGGTATAAGCTCCTACGAGCAGTACTTC.

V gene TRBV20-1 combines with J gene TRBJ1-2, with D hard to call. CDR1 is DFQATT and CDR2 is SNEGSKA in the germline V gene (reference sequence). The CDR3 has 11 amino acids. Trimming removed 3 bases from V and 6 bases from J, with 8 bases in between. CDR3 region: CSASRGHGYTF. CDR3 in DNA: TGCAGTGCTAGCCGGGGTCATGGCTACACCTTC.